One and the same sample provided the 24 T cell receptor beta chains below, sequenced in a study of blood T cell repertoires in COVID-19. Repertoires were generated with immunoSEQ multiplex PCR, while TCRdb's copy carries only in-frame clones and drops some. The table has just over 80,000 clones, about 89% seen once; the top ten hold 0.95% to 1.5%. The source material was PBMCs or T cells enriched from blood (not recorded which). The receptors stem from a woman between 45 and 60 years old with acute COVID-19.

This sequence joins TRBV2 and TRBJ2-7; TRBD1 matches at 9 bases. CDR3 length equals 16 residues. V shed 6 bases and J 2 bases; nucleotides not matched to a gene: 11. Germline lookup yields CDR1 SNHLY and CDR2 FYNNEI. In DNA form, the CDR3 reads TGTGCCAGCAGAGGGATACCGGGACAGGGAACCTACGAGCAGTACTTC. It is translated as CASRGIPGQGTYEQYF.

V gene TRBV4-1 combines with J gene TRBJ2-3, with 7 nucleotides matching TRBD2. CDR1 and CDR2 from the germline V gene are MGHRA and YSYEKL. The CDR3 totals 16 residues. With V trimmed by 0 bases and J by 2 bases, 5 bases remained unmatched. CDR3 amino acids: CASSQEVGGVTDTQYF. The CDR3 nucleotides are TGCGCCAGCAGCCAAGAGGTGGGGGGGGTCACAGATACGCAGTATTTT.

The chain employs TRBV6-4 and TRBJ2-2, with TRBD2 as a possible D gene (6 bases). This CDR3 contains 13 residues. V lost 6 bases and J 4 bases, leaving 9 bases between the germline ends. Germline V CDR1 and CDR2: MRHNA, SNTAGT. DNA of the CDR3: TGTGCCAGCAGGCTAGCGAGCACCGGGGAGCTGTTTTTT. It translates to CASRLASTGELFF.

V usage is TRBV19 and J usage is TRBJ2-6; D might be TRBD1 (5 bases). This CDR3 has 16 amino acids. The V and J ends lost 4 bases and 2 bases respectively, with 12 bases between them. Germline V gives CDR1 LNHDA, CDR2 SQIVND (reference sequence). The CDR3 nucleotides are TGTGCCAGTAGTACAGGGTCAGTTCCTGGGGCCAACGTCCTGACTTTC. Its translation is CASSTGSVPGANVLTF.

The rearrangement joins TRBV9 to TRBJ2-6; a possible D gene is TRBD2 (6 bases). CDR1 is SGDLS and CDR2 is YYNGEE in the germline V gene. V gave up 2 bases and J gave up 1 base, with 13 bases separating them. CDR3 length equals 17 residues. In DNA form, the CDR3 reads TGTGCCAGCAGCGTCGGCACTAGCTCTTCTGGGGCCAACGTCCTGACTTTC. Protein: CASSVGTSSSGANVLTF.

The rearrangement joins TRBV9 to TRBJ2-3; maybe TRBD1 (6 bases). The CDR3 sequence is 16 residues long. The germline V gene encodes CDR1 SGDLS and CDR2 YYNGEE. V was pared by 1 base and J by 3 bases, with 15 bases between. Here the CDR3 DNA reads TGTGCCAGCAGCGTAACATCCCGAAGGGGGACAGATACGCAGTATTTT. Amino acids: CASSVTSRRGTDTQYF.

The chain has TRBV2 and TRBJ1-3, with D maybe TRBD1 (5 bases). Trimming took 2 bases from V and 3 from J, leaving 14 bases between them. The germline V gene has CDR1 SNHLY and CDR2 FYNNEI. The CDR3 spans 16 residues. For the CDR3, the DNA is TGTGCCAGCAGTGAAAAGGGGCAGGTGATTGGAAACACCATATATTTT. This translates into CASSEKGQVIGNTIYF.

The chain is built from TRBV28 and TRBJ1-5; the D gene is possibly TRBD1 (6 bases). Germline V gives CDR1 MDHEN, CDR2 SYDVKM. V was trimmed by 5 bases and J by 7 bases, leaving 12 bases between them. CDR3 length equals 13 residues. In DNA form, the CDR3 reads TGTGCCAGCAGTCTAGAACAGGGACAGCCCCAGCATTTT. Protein sequence: CASSLEQGQPQHF.

V gene TRBV11-2 combines with J gene TRBJ2-1; D perhaps matches TRBD2 (6 bases). The CDR3 loop spans 13 amino acids. V was clipped by 4 bases and J by 7 bases, with 11 bases between them. Per germline, CDR1 SGHAT and CDR2 FQNNGV. The CDR3, as DNA: TGTGCCAGCAGCTCTCAGACTAGGAATGAGCAGTTCTTC. Its protein product is CASSSQTRNEQFF.

The chain links TRBV7-2 to TRBJ1-2; TRBD1 is a possible D gene (6 bases). This CDR3 is built from 16 residues. The V end was cut by 0 bases, the J end by 7 bases, with 18 bases between. Germline values: CDR1 SGHTA, CDR2 FQGNSA. The CDR3 DNA is TGTGCCAGCAGCTTAGCGCGGGGGGCGCTAGGTCCTGGCTACACCTTC. Translation: CASSLARGALGPGYTF.

V is TRBV21-1 and J is TRBJ1-1; TRBD1 reflects the table's D call only, with no check against the DNA. TRBV21-1 is a pseudogene. CDR3 length: 21 residues. Written as DNA, the CDR3 is TGTGCCAGCAGCAAAGTGTATCTTTTCCGGGACAGGGGGCAGGGGAACACTGAAGCTTTCTTT. It translates to CASSKVYLFRDRGQGNTEAFF.

The genes are TRBV7-2 and TRBJ1-5, with TRBD1 identical over 7 bases. Germline-derived CDR1 and CDR2 are SGHTA and FQGNSA. V was clipped by 4 bases and J by 0 bases; unmatched bases: 15. The CDR3 totals 19 residues. CDR3 bases: TGTGCCAGCAGCTCGCCTTCGACAGGGCACCCGTATAGCAATCAGCCCCAGCATTTT. Its translation is CASSSPSTGHPYSNQPQHF.

The gene calls are TRBV19 and TRBJ1-1; D is perhaps TRBD1 (5 bases). This CDR3 spans 17 amino acids. Germline CDR1 and CDR2: LNHDA and SQIVND (reference sequence). Trimming left V 7 bases short and J 7 bases short, with 28 bases between. CDR3 region: CASKKPSGRISSGEAFF. CDR3 bases: TGTGCCAGTAAAAAGCCGTCAGGGCGCATATCATCGGGTGAAGCTTTCTTT.

The rearrangement uses TRBV28 and TRBJ2-2, with 10 bases fitting TRBD1. Losses at the gene ends were 4 bases for V and 5 bases for J; bases not matched to a gene: 1. The V gene's germline CDR1 is MDHEN and CDR2 SYDVKM. The CDR3 has 14 residues. The CDR3 spells CASSSGQGTGELFF. The DNA for the CDR3 is TGTGCCAGCAGTTCGGGACAGGGGACCGGGGAGCTGTTTTTT.

This chain uses TRBV20-1 with TRBJ2-1; 13 bases line up with TRBD2. The CDR3 contains 16 residues. Germline CDR1 DFQATT, CDR2 SNEGSKA (reference sequence). V lost 3 bases to trimming and J lost 4 bases; unmatched junction nucleotides: 6. CDR3 protein: CSASAPGLAGYNEQFF. CDR3 nucleotide sequence: TGCAGTGCTAGTGCTCCGGGACTAGCGGGGTACAATGAGCAGTTCTTC.

The genes are TRBV6-1 and TRBJ2-1, with D unclear. There are 12 residues in the CDR3. Germline assignment: CDR1 MNHNS and CDR2 SASEGT. Trimming cost V 2 bases and J 8 bases, with 7 bases left between them. As DNA, the CDR3 is TGTGCCAGCAGTGAAATTCGGGATGAGCAGTTCTTC. It is translated as CASSEIRDEQFF.

The CDR3 bases are TGTGCCAGTAGTTGGGCGTATCAGCCCCAGCATTTT. Its protein product is CASSWAYQPQHF. The chain employs TRBV19 and TRBJ1-5; D remains unclear. CDR1 is LNHDA, CDR2 SQIVND, per germline (reference sequence). The V end was cut by 5 bases, the J end by 5 bases, with 7 bases between. This CDR3 spans 12 amino acids.

The count of this clone is one. The chain is built from TRBV5-6 and TRBJ2-3; D might be TRBD1 (6 bases). With 0 bases removed from V and 0 bases from J, the gap between germline ends came to 8 bases. Per the germline V gene, CDR1 is SGHDT and CDR2 is YYEEEE. This CDR3 comprises 15 residues. CDR3 nucleotides: TGTGCCAGCAGCTTGGGGCAGGGGAGCACAGATACGCAGTATTTT. Amino acid sequence: CASSLGQGSTDTQYF.

This chain uses TRBV9 with TRBJ2-1; TRBD2 matches at 14 bases. This CDR3 contains 17 residues. Unmatched junction bases numbered 10, after V lost 4 bases and J lost 7 bases. Germline assignment: CDR1 SGDLS and CDR2 YYNGEE. The CDR3 DNA reads as TGTGCCAGCAGCTCACGGACTAGCGGGGGGTATGGTAATGAGCAGTTCTTC. Protein sequence: CASSSRTSGGYGNEQFF.

The gene calls are TRBV9 and TRBJ2-5, with 10 nucleotides matching TRBD1. The CDR3 extends over 15 amino acids. Trimming cost V 1 base and J 3 bases; bases outside gene matches: 3. The germline V gene has CDR1 SGDLS and CDR2 YYNGEE. Written as DNA, the CDR3 is TGTGCCAGCAGCGTACAGACAGGGGGCGAAGAGACCCAGTACTTC. Protein product: CASSVQTGGEETQYF.

V gene TRBV11-2 combines with J gene TRBJ2-7, with D perhaps matching TRBD1 (5 bases). In germline, CDR1 is SGHAT, CDR2 FQNNGV. This CDR3 contains 16 residues. Trimming left V 5 bases short and J 4 bases short, with 21 bases between. Written as DNA, the CDR3 is TGTGCCAGCAGCGTATACGGACAAGACTCGAGGTACGAGCAGTACTTC. Translated: CASSVYGQDSRYEQYF.

This clone was picked up one time. The chain carries TRBV3-1 (or the pseudogene TRBV3-2) and TRBJ2-2; D remains ambiguous. Germline values: CDR1 LGHDT, CDR2 YNNKEL (reference sequence). The V end lost 1 base, the J end lost 7 bases, and 13 bases lay between the germline ends. The length of the CDR3 is 15 residues. The CDR3 nucleotides read TGTGCCAGCAGCCAAGTTGCAGGTTCGAGCGGGGAGCTGTTTTTT. Amino acid sequence: CASSQVAGSSGELFF.

The V gene is TRBV7-8, the J gene TRBJ2-2; 9 positions agree with TRBD1. Germline loops: CDR1 SGHVS, CDR2 FQNEAQ. The trim removed 5 bases at V and 0 bases at J, leaving 4 bases unmatched. This CDR3 has 16 amino acids. The chain's CDR3 is CASSLWDRANTGELFF. As DNA, the CDR3 is TGTGCCAGCAGCCTCTGGGACAGGGCGAACACCGGGGAGCTGTTTTTT.

V and J are TRBV5-1 and TRBJ1-1; 7 bases are shared with TRBD1. CDR3 size: 16 residues. Germline V gene lookup returns CDR1 SGHRS and CDR2 YFSETQ. V trimming: 0 bases; J trimming: 0 bases; junction bases outside the gene matches: 5. DNA of the CDR3: TGCGCCAGCAGCTTGGGGACAGGACAGATGAACACTGAAGCTTTCTTT. This gives the protein CASSLGTGQMNTEAFF.